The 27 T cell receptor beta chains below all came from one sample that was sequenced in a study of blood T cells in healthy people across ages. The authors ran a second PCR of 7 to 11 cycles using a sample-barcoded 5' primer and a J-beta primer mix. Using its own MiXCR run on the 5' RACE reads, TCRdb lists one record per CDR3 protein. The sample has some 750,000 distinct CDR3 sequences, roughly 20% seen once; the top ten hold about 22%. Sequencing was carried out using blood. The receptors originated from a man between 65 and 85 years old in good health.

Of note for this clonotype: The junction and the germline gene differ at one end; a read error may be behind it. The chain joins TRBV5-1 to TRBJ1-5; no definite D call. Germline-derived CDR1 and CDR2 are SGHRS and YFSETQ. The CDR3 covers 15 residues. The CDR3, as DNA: TGCGCCGGCAGCTTGGATTCACGAGAAAATCAGCCCCAGCATTTT. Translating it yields CAGSLDSRENQPQHF. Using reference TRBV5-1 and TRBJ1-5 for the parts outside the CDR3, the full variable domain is KAGVTQTPRYLIKTRGQQVTLSCSPISGHRSVSWYQQTPGQGLQFLFEYFSETQRNKGNFPGRFSGRQFSNSRSEMNVSTLELGDSALYLCAGSLDSRENQPQHFGDGTRLSIL.

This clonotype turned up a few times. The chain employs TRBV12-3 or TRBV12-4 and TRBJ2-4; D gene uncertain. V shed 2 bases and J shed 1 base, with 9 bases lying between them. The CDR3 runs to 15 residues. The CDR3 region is CASSLWGFAKNIQYF. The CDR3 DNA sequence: TGTGCCAGCAGTTTATGGGGATTCGCCAAAAACATTCAGTACTTC.

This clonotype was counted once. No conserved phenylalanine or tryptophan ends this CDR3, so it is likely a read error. CDR3 bases: TGTGCCAGCAGTTTTCAGGAGTCTAACTATGGCTACACCCTC. It translates to CASSFQESNYGYTL. The J gene is TRBJ1-2, the V gene TRBV12-3 or TRBV12-4; D gene uncertain. V lost 3 bases to trimming and J lost 0 bases, with 8 bases between them. The CDR3 is made up of 14 amino acids.

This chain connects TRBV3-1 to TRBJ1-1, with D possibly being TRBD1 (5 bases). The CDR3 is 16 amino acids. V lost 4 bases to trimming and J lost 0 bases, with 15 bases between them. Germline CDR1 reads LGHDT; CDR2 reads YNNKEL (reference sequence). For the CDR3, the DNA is TGTGCCAGCAGCCTGAAGGTGGGGCGGATGAACACTGAAGCTTTCTTT. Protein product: CASSLKVGRMNTEAFF.

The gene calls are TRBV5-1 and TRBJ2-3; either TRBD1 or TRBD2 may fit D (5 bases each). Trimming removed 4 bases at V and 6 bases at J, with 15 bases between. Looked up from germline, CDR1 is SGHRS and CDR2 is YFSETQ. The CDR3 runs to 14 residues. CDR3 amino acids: CASSGGDASDTQYF. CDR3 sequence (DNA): TGCGCCAGCAGCGGGGGTGATGCGTCGGATACGCAGTATTTT.

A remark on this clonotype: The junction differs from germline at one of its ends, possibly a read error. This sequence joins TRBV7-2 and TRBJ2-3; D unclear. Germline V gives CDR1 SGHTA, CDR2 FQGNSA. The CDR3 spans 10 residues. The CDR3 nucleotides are TGTGCCAGCAGCTTGTATACGCAGTACTTT. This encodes CASSLYTQYF.

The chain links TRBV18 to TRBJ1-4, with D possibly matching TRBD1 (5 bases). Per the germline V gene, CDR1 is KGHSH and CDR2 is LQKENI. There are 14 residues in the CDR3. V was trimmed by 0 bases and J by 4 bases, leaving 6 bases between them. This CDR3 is CASSPPGVNEKLFF. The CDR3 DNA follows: TGTGCCAGCTCACCACCAGGGGTTAATGAAAAACTGTTTTTT.

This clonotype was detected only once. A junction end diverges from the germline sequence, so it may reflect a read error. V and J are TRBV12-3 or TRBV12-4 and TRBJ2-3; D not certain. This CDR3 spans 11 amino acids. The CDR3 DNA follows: TGTGCCAGAAAGCGCGCAGATACGCAATATTTT. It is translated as CARKRADTQYF.

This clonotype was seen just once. CDR3 DNA sequence: TGCGCCAGCAGCTTGTCACATGGAGAGACCCAGTACTTC. It yields the protein CASSLSHGETQYF. The chain recombines TRBV5-1 with TRBJ2-5; D is undetermined. Germline V gives CDR1 SGHRS, CDR2 YFSETQ. V shed 1 base and J shed 4 bases, with 8 bases lying between them. The CDR3 extends over 13 amino acids.

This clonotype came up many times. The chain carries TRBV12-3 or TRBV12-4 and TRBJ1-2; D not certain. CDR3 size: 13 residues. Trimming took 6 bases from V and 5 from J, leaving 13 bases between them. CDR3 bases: TGTGCCAGCAGGAAGACTGAAGGTTATGGCTACACCTTC. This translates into CASRKTEGYGYTF.

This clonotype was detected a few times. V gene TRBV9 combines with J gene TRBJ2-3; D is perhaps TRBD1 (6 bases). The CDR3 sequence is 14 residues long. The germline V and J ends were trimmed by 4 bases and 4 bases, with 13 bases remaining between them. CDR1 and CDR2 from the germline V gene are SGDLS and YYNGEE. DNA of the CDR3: TGTGCCAGCAGCTGGACATCAGGGGCAGATACGCAGTATTTT. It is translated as CASSWTSGADTQYF.

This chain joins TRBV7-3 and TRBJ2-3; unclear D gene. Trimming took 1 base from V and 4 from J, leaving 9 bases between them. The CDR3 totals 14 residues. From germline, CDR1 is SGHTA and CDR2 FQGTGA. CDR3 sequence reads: CASSLNGSPDTQYF. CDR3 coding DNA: TGTGCCAGCAGCTTAAACGGTAGCCCAGATACGCAGTATTTT. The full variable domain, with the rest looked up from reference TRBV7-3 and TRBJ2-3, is GAGVSQTPSNKVTEKGKYVELRCDPISGHTALYWYRQSLGQGPEFLIYFQGTGAADDSGLPNDRFFAVRPEGSVSTLKIQRTERGDSAVYLCASSLNGSPDTQYFGPGTRLTVL.

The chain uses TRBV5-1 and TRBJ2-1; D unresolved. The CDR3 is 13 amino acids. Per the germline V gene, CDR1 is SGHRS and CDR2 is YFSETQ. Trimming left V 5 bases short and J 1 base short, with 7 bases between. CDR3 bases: TGCGCCAGCAGACACGGATCCTACAATGAGCAGTTCTTC. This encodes CASRHGSYNEQFF.

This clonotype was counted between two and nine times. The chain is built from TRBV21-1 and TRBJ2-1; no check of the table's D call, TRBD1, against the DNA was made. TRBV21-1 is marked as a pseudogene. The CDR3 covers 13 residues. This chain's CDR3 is CASSKVDNNEQFF. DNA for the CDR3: TGTGCCAGCAGCAAAGTGGACAACAATGAGCAGTTCTTC.

This CDR3 is CATSQAGAENIQYF. CDR3 nucleotide sequence: TGTGCCACCAGTCAAGCGGGAGCAGAAAACATTCAGTACTTC. The rearrangement uses TRBV15 and TRBJ2-4; 8 bases are a match to TRBD2. CDR3 length: 14 amino acids. Germline loops: CDR1 LNHNV, CDR2 YYDKDF (reference sequence). V shed 6 bases, J shed 5 bases, and the junction held 6 bases outside the gene matches. The complete variable domain, with remaining parts taken from reference TRBV15 and TRBJ2-4, reads DAMVIQNPRYQVTQFGKPVTLSCSQTLNHNVMYWYQQKSSQAPKLLFHYYDKDFNNEADTPDNFQSRRPNTSFCFLDIRSPGLGDTAMYLCATSQAGAENIQYFGAGTRLSVL.

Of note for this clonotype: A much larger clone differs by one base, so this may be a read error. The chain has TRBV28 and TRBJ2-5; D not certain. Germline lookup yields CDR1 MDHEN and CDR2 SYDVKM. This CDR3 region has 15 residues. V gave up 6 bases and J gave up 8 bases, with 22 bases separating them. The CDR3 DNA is TGTGCCAGCAGCCTTAGACCACTCCCCAAGAGAACCCAGTACTTC. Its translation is CASSLRPLPKRTQYF. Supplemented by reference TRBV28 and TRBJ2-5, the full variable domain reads DVKVTQSSRYLVKRTGEKVFLECVQDMDHENMFWYRQDPGLGLRLIYFSYDVKMKEKGDIPEGYSVSREKKERFSLILESASTNQTSMYLCASSLRPLPKRTQYFGPGTRLLVL.

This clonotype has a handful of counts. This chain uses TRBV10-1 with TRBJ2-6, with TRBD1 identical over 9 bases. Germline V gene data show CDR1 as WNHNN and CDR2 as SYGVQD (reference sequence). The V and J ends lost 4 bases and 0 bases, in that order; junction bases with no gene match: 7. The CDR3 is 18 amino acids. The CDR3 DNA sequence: TGCGCCAGCAGTGGGGGACAGGGTGACCCCTCTGGGGCCAACGTCCTGACTTTC. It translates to CASSGGQGDPSGANVLTF.

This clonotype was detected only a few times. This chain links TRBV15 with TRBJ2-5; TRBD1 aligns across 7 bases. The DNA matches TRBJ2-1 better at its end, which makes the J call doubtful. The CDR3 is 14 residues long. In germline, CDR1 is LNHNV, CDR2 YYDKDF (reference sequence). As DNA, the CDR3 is TGTGCCACCAGCAGGAGGACAGGAGCCAATGAGCAGTTCTTC. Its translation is CATSRRTGANEQFF.

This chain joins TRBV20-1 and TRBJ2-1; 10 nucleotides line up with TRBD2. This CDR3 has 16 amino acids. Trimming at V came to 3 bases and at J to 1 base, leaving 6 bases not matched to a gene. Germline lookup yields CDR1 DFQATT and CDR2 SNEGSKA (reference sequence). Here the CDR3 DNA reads TGCAGTGCTAGTACGACTAGCGGGCCGTCCTACAATGAGCAGTTCTTC. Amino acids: CSASTTSGPSYNEQFF.

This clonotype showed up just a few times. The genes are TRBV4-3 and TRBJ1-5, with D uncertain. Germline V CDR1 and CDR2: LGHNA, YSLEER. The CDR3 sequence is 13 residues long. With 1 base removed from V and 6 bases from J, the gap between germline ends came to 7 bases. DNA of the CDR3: TGCGCCAGCAGCCAAGGTTACGGTCAGCCCCAGCATTTT. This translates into CASSQGYGQPQHF.

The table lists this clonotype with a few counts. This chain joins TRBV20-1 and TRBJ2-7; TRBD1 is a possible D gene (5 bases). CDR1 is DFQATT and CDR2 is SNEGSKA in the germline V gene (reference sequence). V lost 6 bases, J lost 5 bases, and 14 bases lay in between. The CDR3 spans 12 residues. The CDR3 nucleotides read TGCAGTGCCCCAAAGGCAGGGAACGAGCAGTACTTC. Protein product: CSAPKAGNEQYF.

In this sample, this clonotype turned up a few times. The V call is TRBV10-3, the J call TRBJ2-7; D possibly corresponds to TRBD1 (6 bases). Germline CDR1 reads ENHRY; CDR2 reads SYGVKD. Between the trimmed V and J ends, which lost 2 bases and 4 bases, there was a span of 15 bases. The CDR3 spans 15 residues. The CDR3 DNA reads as TGTGCCATCAGTGAGAGACAGGAAGGTGGGTACGAGCAGTACTTC. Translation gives CAISERQEGGYEQYF.

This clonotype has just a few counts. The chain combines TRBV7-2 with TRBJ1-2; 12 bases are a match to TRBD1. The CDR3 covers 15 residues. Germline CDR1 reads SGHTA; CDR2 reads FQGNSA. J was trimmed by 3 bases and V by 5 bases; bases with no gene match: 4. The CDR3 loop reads CASSRDRGQDYGYTF. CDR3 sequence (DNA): TGTGCCAGCAGCCGGGACAGGGGGCAAGACTATGGCTACACCTTC.

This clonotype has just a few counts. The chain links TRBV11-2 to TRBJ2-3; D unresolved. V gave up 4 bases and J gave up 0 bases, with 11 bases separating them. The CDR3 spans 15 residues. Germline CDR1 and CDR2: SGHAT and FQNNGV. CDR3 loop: CASSSGGTSTDTQYF. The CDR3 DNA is TGTGCCAGCAGCTCGGGCGGAACTAGCACAGATACGCAGTATTTT.

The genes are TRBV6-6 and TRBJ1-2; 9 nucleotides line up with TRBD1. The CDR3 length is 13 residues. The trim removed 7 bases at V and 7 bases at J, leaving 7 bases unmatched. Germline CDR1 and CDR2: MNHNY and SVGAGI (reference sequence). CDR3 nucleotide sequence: TGTGCCAGCAACAACAGGGGGCATGGTGGCTACACCTTC. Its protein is CASNNRGHGGYTF.

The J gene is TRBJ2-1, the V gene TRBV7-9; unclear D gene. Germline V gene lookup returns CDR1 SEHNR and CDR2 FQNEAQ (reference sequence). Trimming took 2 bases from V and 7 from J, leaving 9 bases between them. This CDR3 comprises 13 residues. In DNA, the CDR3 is TGTGCCAGCAGCTTATTACTGGCGAATGAGCAGTTCTTC. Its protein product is CASSLLLANEQFF.

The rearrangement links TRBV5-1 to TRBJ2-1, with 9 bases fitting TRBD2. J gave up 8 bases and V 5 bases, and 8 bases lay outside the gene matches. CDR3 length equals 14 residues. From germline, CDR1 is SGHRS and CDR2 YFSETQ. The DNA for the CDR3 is TGCGCCAGCAGTATCAGCGGGGGGTCGGATGAGCAGTTCTTC. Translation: CASSISGGSDEQFF.